A selection of T cell receptor beta chains follows, all from one sample in a study of cytomegalovirus exposure and HLA in healthy donors. Profiling relied on immunoSEQ multiplex PCR, and the TCRdb table lists in-frame clones only, not all of them. The sample has roughly 150,000 clones; about 84% are singletons. Sequences were obtained from PBMCs. All receptors derive from a male donor in good health and CMV-seronegative. Both conserved end residues are part of each CDR3. Fields, in order: CDR3 protein, CDR3 DNA, D gene, J gene, clone size, V gene. D genes are given only for firm matches. Size is stated for part of the rows, as once, few or many counts, or as a class when the clone is expanded.

CASSVLEYPNEQFF,TGTGCCAGCAGCGTACTAGAGTATCCCAATGAGCAGTTCTTC,.,TRBJ2-1,.,TRBV9
CAWGILRSSGRSYNEQFF,TGTGCCTGGGGGATTCTGCGTTCTAGCGGGAGGAGCTACAATGAGCAGTTCTTC,TRBD2,TRBJ2-1,once,TRBV30
CASSERGGQETQYF,TGTGCCAGCAGCGAGCGGGGGGGCCAAGAGACCCAGTACTTC,TRBD2,TRBJ2-5,.,TRBV7-9
CASSPGGAEVNEQFF,TGTGCCAGCAGTCCCGGGGGGGCAGAGGTAAATGAGCAGTTCTTC,TRBD2,TRBJ2-1,.,TRBV2
CASSDGGERGELFF,TGTGCCAGCAGTGACGGGGGGGAGCGCGGGGAGCTGTTTTTT,TRBD2,TRBJ2-2,.,TRBV6-4
CASSTPSGTGNYNEQFF,TGTGCCAGCAGTACCCCCTCCGGGACAGGGAACTACAATGAGCAGTTCTTC,TRBD1,TRBJ2-1,.,TRBV28
CASSLSRRGQGDYGYTF,TGTGCCAGCAGCTTGTCAAGGCGCGGCCAGGGCGACTATGGCTACACCTTC,.,TRBJ1-2,few,TRBV5-8
CASSLDGGAFGELFF,TGTGCCAGCAGCTTGGATGGGGGGGCTTTCGGGGAGCTGTTTTTT,.,TRBJ2-2,few,TRBV5-4
CASSPSPRGYGYTF,TGTGCCAGCAGCCCGTCCCCCAGGGGCTATGGCTACACCTTC,.,TRBJ1-2,.,TRBV11-2
CASTRRGPNEKLFF,TGTGCCAGCACTCGCCGAGGGCCGAACGAAAAACTGTTTTTT,.,TRBJ1-4,.,TRBV7-2
CASSPVAGYEQFF,TGTGCCAGCAGTCCCGTAGCGGGATATGAGCAGTTCTTC,TRBD2,TRBJ2-1,.,TRBV6-6
CASSQRRGQNTEAFF,TGTGCCAGCAGCCAACGTAGGGGCCAGAACACTGAAGCTTTCTTT,.,TRBJ1-1,.,TRBV16
CASSPRDRGLPNEKLFF,TGCGCCAGCAGCCCCCGGGACAGGGGGCTCCCTAATGAAAAACTGTTTTTT,TRBD1,TRBJ1-4,.,TRBV10-2
CASSPAGTFSGRGDEQYF,TGTGCCAGCAGCCCCGCGGGTACGTTCAGCGGGAGGGGAGACGAGCAGTACTTC,TRBD2,TRBJ2-7,.,TRBV4-2
CASSAENSREYGYTF,TGTGCCAGCAGCGCCGAGAATTCACGGGAATATGGCTACACCTTC,.,TRBJ1-2,once,TRBV9
CASRLRGGSQPQHF,TGTGCCAGCAGACTCCGGGGGGGGAGTCAGCCCCAGCATTTT,.,TRBJ1-5,.,TRBV6-5
CASSQQLALDTQYF,TGTGCCAGCAGCCAACAACTAGCCCTAGATACGCAGTATTTT,.,TRBJ2-3,.,TRBV4-2